What follows are 9 T cell receptor beta chains derived from one specimen sequenced in a study of Ad26.COV2.S vaccination and SARS-CoV-2 variants. This table comes from immunoSEQ multiplex PCR, and its TCRdb copy is limited to in-frame clones, with some not included. The sample carries more than 150,000 clones, roughly 89% recorded once. The specimen was peripheral blood, collected after recovery from COVID-19. The receptors were gathered from a human donor who had recovered from COVID-19.

The chain uses TRBV5-1 and TRBJ2-7, with 9 bases lining up with TRBD1. The CDR3 length is 13 residues. The trim removed 7 bases at V and 4 bases at J, leaving 6 bases unmatched. Germline V gene data show CDR1 as SGHRS and CDR2 as YFSETQ. The CDR3 DNA follows: TGCGCCAGCGGGCCCGGGACAGGGTACGAGCAGTACTTC. This translates into CASGPGTGYEQYF.

The V gene is TRBV12-3 or TRBV12-4, the J gene TRBJ1-2, with no clear D. Trimming took 3 bases from V and 5 from J, leaving 10 bases between them. The CDR3 spans 13 residues. In DNA, the CDR3 is TGTGCCAGCAGTTTCAAGGGAACATATGGCTACACCTTC. Encoded protein: CASSFKGTYGYTF.

The chain recombines TRBV27 with TRBJ2-3, with D perhaps being TRBD1 or TRBD2 (5 bases each). In germline, CDR1 is MNHEY, CDR2 SMNVEV (reference sequence). Trimming removed 0 bases from V and 2 bases from J, with 18 bases in between. CDR3 length: 18 residues. CDR3 amino acids: CASSLSGPGRALTDTQYF. In nucleotides, the CDR3 is TGTGCCAGCAGTTTATCGGGTCCGGGGCGAGCACTCACAGATACGCAGTATTTT.

This chain connects TRBV7-9 to TRBJ1-2; D is unclear. Between the trimmed V and J ends, which lost 4 bases and 0 bases, there was a span of 6 bases. CDR3 size: 13 residues. CDR1 is SEHNR, CDR2 FQNEAQ, per germline (reference sequence). The CDR3 DNA reads TGTGCCAGCAGCTACAGTACTAACTATGGCTACACCTTC. This translates into CASSYSTNYGYTF.

The V call is TRBV4-1, the J call TRBJ2-1; 8 bases are shared with TRBD2. The V and J ends lost 1 base and 9 bases, in that order; junction bases with no gene match: 11. In germline, CDR1 is MGHRA, CDR2 YSYEKL. The CDR3 sequence is 16 residues long. Here the CDR3 reads CASSQVPGLDNGEQFF. CDR3 nucleotide sequence: TGCGCCAGCAGCCAAGTGCCGGGACTAGATAATGGTGAGCAGTTCTTC.

CDR3: CASPWQAGTSNQPQHF. In DNA form, the CDR3 reads TGTGCCAGTCCTTGGCAGGCCGGTACTAGCAATCAGCCCCAGCATTTT. This sequence joins TRBV19 and TRBJ1-5; no reliable D call. Trimming stripped 8 bases from V and 0 bases from J, with 17 bases between. CDR1 is LNHDA, CDR2 SQIVND, per germline (reference sequence). CDR3 size: 16 residues.

V usage is TRBV10-2 and J usage is TRBJ2-4; 9 bases are shared with TRBD2. The CDR3 runs to 17 residues. Germline CDR1 reads WSHSY; CDR2 reads SAAADI. The V segment lost 0 bases and the J segment 4 bases; nucleotides outside the gene matches: 7. CDR3 sequence: CASSESGAGGGKNIQYF. The CDR3 DNA reads TGCGCCAGCAGTGAGTCAGGGGCGGGAGGGGGAAAAAACATTCAGTACTTC.

The chain uses TRBV18 and TRBJ2-3, with D perhaps TRBD2 (6 bases). CDR3 length: 14 amino acids. The V end was cut by 2 bases, the J end by 4 bases, with 10 bases between. Germline V lookup: CDR1 KGHSH, CDR2 LQKENI. The CDR3 sequence: CASSPSGGADTQYF. Here the CDR3 DNA reads TGTGCCAGCTCACCATCAGGAGGGGCAGATACGCAGTATTTT.

This clone was detected ten times or more. The chain combines TRBV25-1 with TRBJ2-5, with D perhaps matching TRBD1 or TRBD2 (5 bases each). CDR1 MGHDK and CDR2 SYGVNS come from the germline V gene. The CDR3 loop spans 14 amino acids. V gave up 6 bases and J gave up 0 bases, with 11 bases separating them. The DNA for the CDR3 is TGTGCCAGCAGCGACCGGGGCCACCAAGAGACCCAGTACTTC. This encodes CASSDRGHQETQYF.